The 20 T cell receptor beta chains presented below share a single source sample, sequenced in a study of T cell changes during pregnancy in multiple sclerosis. Data came from immunoSEQ multiplex PCR; TCRdb stores just in-frame clones and leaves some out. This sample carries about 110,000 clones, around 92% of them seen once, and the ten largest clones take 0.78%. The sample was peripheral blood, taken in the third trimester of pregnancy. These receptors all stem from a female donor in good health, enrolled as a control in a pregnancy study.

Turning to this clone: Relative to the germline gene, one junction end is altered; a read error may explain this. The chain is built from TRBV5-1 and TRBJ1-1; D gene ambiguous. The CDR3 covers 14 residues. Per germline, CDR1 SGHRS and CDR2 YFSETQ. The DNA for the CDR3 is TGCGCCAGCCGCTTGGTGCCAGGGAACACTGAAGCTTTCTTT. Protein: CASRLVPGNTEAFF.

The V and J genes are TRBV2 and TRBJ2-2; 9 bases agree with TRBD1. The ends lost 7 bases at V and 4 bases at J; junction bases unmatched: 4. The CDR3 is 14 amino acids. Germline V lookup: CDR1 SNHLY, CDR2 FYNNEI. The CDR3 sequence is CASKGTGSTGELFF. CDR3 coding DNA: TGTGCCAGCAAGGGGACAGGGAGCACCGGGGAGCTGTTTTTT.

The V gene is TRBV5-1, the J gene TRBJ2-7, with 16 bases that match TRBD2. The CDR3 is made up of 20 amino acids. V dropped 2 bases and J dropped 2; count of bases not matched to a gene: 13. Germline values: CDR1 SGHRS, CDR2 YFSETQ. The CDR3 region has the DNA TGCGCCAGCAGCTTTGGCTCCGGGACTAGCGGGGGGGCTGGGGCCTACGAGCAGTACTTC. It translates to CASSFGSGTSGGAGAYEQYF. Full variable domain (outside the CDR3, taken from reference TRBV5-1 and TRBJ2-7): KAGVTQTPRYLIKTRGQQVTLSCSPISGHRSVSWYQQTPGQGLQFLFEYFSETQRNKGNFPGRFSGRQFSNSRSEMNVSTLELGDSALYLCASSFGSGTSGGAGAYEQYFGPGTRLTVT.

This chain uses TRBV27 with TRBJ2-7, with TRBD1 identical over 12 bases. Germline assignment: CDR1 MNHEY and CDR2 SMNVEV (reference sequence). With V trimmed by 2 bases and J by 2 bases, 13 bases remained unmatched. CDR3 length equals 19 residues. The CDR3 DNA reads as TGTGCCAGCAGTTTAGAGGGGGGACAGGGGGCCACCCTAACCTACGAGCAGTACTTC. It is translated as CASSLEGGQGATLTYEQYF.

V is TRBV30 and J is TRBJ1-4; D is uncertain. From germline, CDR1 is GTSNPN and CDR2 SVGIG (reference sequence). CDR3 length equals 14 residues. Trimming removed 5 bases at V and 6 bases at J, with 16 bases between. CDR3 nucleotides: TGTGCCTGGGGGCTTGGGTCAACCGATGAAAAACTGTTTTTT. This sequence encodes CAWGLGSTDEKLFF.

The rearrangement links TRBV2 to TRBJ2-5; the match to TRBD2 covers 9 bases. The CDR3 consists of 11 residues. Germline-derived CDR1 and CDR2 are SNHLY and FYNNEI. Trimming at V came to 10 bases and at J to 5 bases, leaving 2 bases not matched to a gene. In DNA, the CDR3 is TGTGCCATCAGCGGGGGGGAGACCCAGTACTTC. Translated: CAISGGETQYF. Based on the CDR3 plus reference TRBV2 and TRBJ2-5, the full variable domain is EPEVTQTPSHQVTQMGQEVILRCVPISNHLYFYWYRQILGQKVEFLVSFYNNEISEKSEIFDDQFSVERPDGSNFTLKIRSTKLEDSAMYFCAISGGETQYFGPGTRLLVL.

This clone was seen just once. The chain has TRBV4-1 and TRBJ1-4; a possible D gene is TRBD1 (5 bases). V was trimmed by 0 bases and J by 6 bases, leaving 17 bases between them. The CDR3 contains 17 residues. CDR1 and CDR2 from the germline V gene are MGHRA and YSYEKL. The CDR3 loop reads CASSQDRGGRRYEKLFF. CDR3 nucleotide sequence: TGCGCCAGCAGCCAAGATAGGGGAGGGAGGAGGTATGAAAAACTGTTTTTT.

The rearrangement joins TRBV2 to TRBJ1-5; D is unclear. Trimming left V 2 bases short and J 0 bases short, with 5 bases between. This CDR3 contains 14 residues. Per germline, CDR1 SNHLY and CDR2 FYNNEI. The DNA for the CDR3 is TGTGCCAGCAGTGAACGGGGTAGCAATCAGCCCCAGCATTTT. This translates into CASSERGSNQPQHF.

The rearrangement joins TRBV6-1 to TRBJ2-2, with 9 positions matching TRBD2. The CDR3 totals 14 residues. Germline V gives CDR1 MNHNS, CDR2 SASEGT. With 10 bases clipped from V and 7 bases from J, the junction kept 10 bases outside the gene matches. The CDR3 DNA sequence: TGTGCCACTACAGGAAGCGGGGGGTACGGGGAGCTGTTTTTT. It translates to CATTGSGGYGELFF.

This clone was recorded only once. The V call is TRBV6-1, the J call TRBJ1-1, with a weak D call TRBD1 (6 bases). The CDR3 sequence is 12 residues long. V lost 3 bases to trimming and J lost 10 bases, with 12 bases between them. Germline V gives CDR1 MNHNS, CDR2 SASEGT. CDR3 region: CASSDFGTPAFF. Here the CDR3 DNA reads TGTGCCAGCAGTGATTTCGGGACACCAGCTTTCTTT.

V usage is TRBV5-4 and J usage is TRBJ1-2, with 8 bases aligning to TRBD1. The CDR3 is made up of 14 amino acids. The germline CDR1 and CDR2 sequences are SGHNT and YYREEE (reference sequence). V lost 3 bases and J lost 2; bases outside the gene matches: 3. The CDR3 coding sequence is TGTGCCAGCAGCTCGACAGGGGCCAACTATGGCTACACCTTC. It is translated as CASSSTGANYGYTF. Full variable domain (outside the CDR3, taken from reference TRBV5-4 and TRBJ1-2): ETGVTQSPTHLIKTRGQQVTLRCSSQSGHNTVSWYQQALGQGPQFIFQYYREEENGRGNFPPRFSGLQFPNYSSELNVNALELDDSALYLCASSSTGANYGYTFGSGTRLTVV.

This chain connects TRBV28 to TRBJ1-2; D perhaps matches TRBD1 (5 bases). The V gene's germline CDR1 is MDHEN and CDR2 SYDVKM. With 2 bases removed from V and 0 bases from J, the gap between germline ends came to 16 bases. This CDR3 spans 17 amino acids. CDR3 DNA: TGTGCCAGCAGTTTAGGGGGGGTTTGGGGTGCTAACTATGGCTACACCTTC. Amino acids: CASSLGGVWGANYGYTF.

This clone appeared once. This sequence joins TRBV6-5 and TRBJ1-2, with unresolved D. The V gene lost 0 bases and the J gene lost 3 bases, with 11 bases spanning the gap. This CDR3 comprises 15 residues. Germline CDR1 and CDR2: MNHEY and SVGAGI. The CDR3 DNA reads as TGTGCCAGCAGTTACTCGCCCATGGAGGACTATGGCTACACCTTC. Protein: CASSYSPMEDYGYTF.

This clone came up a few times. V gene TRBV27 combines with J gene TRBJ1-1; maybe TRBD1 (5 bases). Between the trimmed V and J ends, which lost 8 bases and 5 bases, there was a span of 15 bases. This CDR3 contains 13 residues. Germline V gene lookup returns CDR1 MNHEY and CDR2 SMNVEV (reference sequence). CDR3 amino acids: CASQLPGKTEAFF. The CDR3 DNA follows: TGTGCCAGCCAATTACCAGGGAAGACTGAAGCTTTCTTT.

The chain carries TRBV7-6 and TRBJ2-5; 7 nucleotides align to TRBD2. The J segment lost 4 bases and the V segment lost 3 bases, leaving 8 bases of the junction unmatched. Germline CDR1 and CDR2: SGHVS and FNYEAQ. The CDR3 has 15 residues. DNA of the CDR3: TGTGCCAGCAGCTTTATCGAAGCGGGGCGAGAGACCCAGTACTTC. Translation gives CASSFIEAGRETQYF.

The sample holds one count of this clone. The chain recombines TRBV15 with TRBJ1-1; 9 bases are shared with TRBD1. V dropped 1 base and J dropped 3; count of bases not matched to a gene: 9. The CDR3 runs 17 residues. Germline V gene sequence: CDR1 LNHNV, CDR2 YYDKDF (reference sequence). The CDR3 sequence: CATSRALHRGRDTEAFF. The CDR3 coding sequence is TGTGCCACCAGCAGAGCTCTGCACAGGGGGCGGGACACTGAAGCTTTCTTT.

The chain employs TRBV9 and TRBJ2-2, with D unresolved. Germline V lookup: CDR1 SGDLS, CDR2 YYNGEE. Trimming pared 6 bases from V and 6 bases from J, leaving 9 bases between. CDR3 size: 12 residues. The CDR3 region is CASNLKPGELFF. DNA for the CDR3: TGTGCCAGCAACTTAAAACCCGGGGAGCTGTTTTTT. Using reference TRBV9 and TRBJ2-2 for the parts outside the CDR3, the full variable domain is DSGVTQTPKHLITATGQRVTLRCSPRSGDLSVYWYQQSLDQGLQFLIQYYNGEERAKGNILERFSAQQFPDLHSELNLSSLELGDSALYFCASNLKPGELFFGEGSRLTVL.

The CDR3 DNA follows: TGTGCCAGCAGTTCAACGGGACAGGGATGGGAGACCCAGTACTTC. Protein sequence: CASSSTGQGWETQYF. This chain joins TRBV27 and TRBJ2-5; TRBD1 agrees at 9 bases. Germline V gene lookup returns CDR1 MNHEY and CDR2 SMNVEV (reference sequence). The V segment lost 4 bases and the J segment 5 bases; nucleotides outside the gene matches: 8. The CDR3 loop spans 15 amino acids.

The rearrangement uses TRBV6-5 and TRBJ1-1, with 10 bases matching TRBD1. Germline lookup yields CDR1 MNHEY and CDR2 SVGAGI. CDR3 length: 13 residues. V lost 2 bases, J lost 7 bases, and 1 base stayed unmatched. The CDR3 DNA reads as TGTGCCAGCAGTTACGGGACAGGGGATGAAGCTTTCTTT. The encoded protein is CASSYGTGDEAFF.

Turning to this clone: This CDR3 is also generated by other DNA sequences in the sample. The rearrangement joins TRBV7-2 to TRBJ2-3; D is perhaps TRBD1 (6 bases). The CDR3 is 16 residues long. The germline gives CDR1 SGHTA, CDR2 FQGNSA. V dropped 5 bases and J dropped 1 base, with 16 bases sitting between them. CDR3 nucleotide sequence: TGTGCCAGCAGCCTTAGCAGGGGCAGGGGCACAGATACGCAGTATTTT. Protein: CASSLSRGRGTDTQYF.